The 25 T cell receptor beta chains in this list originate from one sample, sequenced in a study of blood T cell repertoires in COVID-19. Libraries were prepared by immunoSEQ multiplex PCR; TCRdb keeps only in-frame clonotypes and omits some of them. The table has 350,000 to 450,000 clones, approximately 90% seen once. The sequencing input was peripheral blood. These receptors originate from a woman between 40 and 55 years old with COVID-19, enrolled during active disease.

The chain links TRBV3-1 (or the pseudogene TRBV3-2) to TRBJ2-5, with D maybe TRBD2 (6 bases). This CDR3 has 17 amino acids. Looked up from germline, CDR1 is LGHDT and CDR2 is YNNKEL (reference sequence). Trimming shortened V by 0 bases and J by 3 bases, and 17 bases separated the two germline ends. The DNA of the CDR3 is TGTGCCAGCAGCCAAGAGCGACCGGGACTCCGGGAAGAGACCCAGTACTTC. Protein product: CASSQERPGLREETQYF.

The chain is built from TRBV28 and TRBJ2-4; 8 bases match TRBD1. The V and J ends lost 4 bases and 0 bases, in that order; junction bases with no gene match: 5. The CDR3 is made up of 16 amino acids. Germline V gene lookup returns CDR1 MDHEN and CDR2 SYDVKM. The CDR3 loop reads CASSWGQALAKNIQYF. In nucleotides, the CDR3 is TGTGCCAGCAGTTGGGGACAGGCCTTAGCCAAAAACATTCAGTACTTC.

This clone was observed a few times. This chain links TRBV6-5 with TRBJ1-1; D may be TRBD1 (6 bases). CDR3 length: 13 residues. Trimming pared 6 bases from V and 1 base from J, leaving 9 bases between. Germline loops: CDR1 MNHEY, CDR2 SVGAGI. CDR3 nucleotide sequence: TGTGCCAGCAGCACAGGGTGGAACACTGAAGCTTTCTTT. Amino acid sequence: CASSTGWNTEAFF.

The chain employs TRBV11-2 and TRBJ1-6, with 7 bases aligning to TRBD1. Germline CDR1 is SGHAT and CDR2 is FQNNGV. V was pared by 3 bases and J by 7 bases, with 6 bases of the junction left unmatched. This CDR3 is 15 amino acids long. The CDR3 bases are TGTGCCAGCAGCTTTACGGGACAGACAAATTCACCCCTCCACTTT. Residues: CASSFTGQTNSPLHF.

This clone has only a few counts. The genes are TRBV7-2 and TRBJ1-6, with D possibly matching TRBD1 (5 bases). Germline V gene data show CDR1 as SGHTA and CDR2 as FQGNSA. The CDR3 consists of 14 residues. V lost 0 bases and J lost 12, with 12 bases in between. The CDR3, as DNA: TGTGCCAGCAGCTTAGCGGGGGAGGGGAGACCCCTCCACTTT. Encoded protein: CASSLAGEGRPLHF.

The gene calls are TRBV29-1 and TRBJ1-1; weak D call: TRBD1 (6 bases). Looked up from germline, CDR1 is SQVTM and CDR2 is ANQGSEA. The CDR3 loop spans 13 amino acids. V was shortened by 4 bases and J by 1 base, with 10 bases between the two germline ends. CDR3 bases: TGCAGCGTTGTTAGGACAGCGAACACTGAAGCTTTCTTT. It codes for CSVVRTANTEAFF.

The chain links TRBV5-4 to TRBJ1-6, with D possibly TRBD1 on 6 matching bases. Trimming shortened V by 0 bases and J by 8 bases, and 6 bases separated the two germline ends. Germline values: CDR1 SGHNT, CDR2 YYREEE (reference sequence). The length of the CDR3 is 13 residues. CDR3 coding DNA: TGTGCCAGCAGCTTGGACAGGGATTCACCCCTCCACTTT. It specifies CASSLDRDSPLHF. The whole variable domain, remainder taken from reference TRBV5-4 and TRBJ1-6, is ETGVTQSPTHLIKTRGQQVTLRCSSQSGHNTVSWYQQALGQGPQFIFQYYREEENGRGNFPPRFSGLQFPNYSSELNVNALELDDSALYLCASSLDRDSPLHFGNGTRLTVT.

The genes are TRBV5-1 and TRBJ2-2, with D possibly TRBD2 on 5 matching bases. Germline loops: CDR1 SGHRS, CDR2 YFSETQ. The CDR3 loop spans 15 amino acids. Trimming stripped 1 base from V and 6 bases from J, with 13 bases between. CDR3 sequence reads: CASSLNAGEAGELFF. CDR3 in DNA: TGCGCCAGCAGCTTGAACGCCGGGGAAGCCGGGGAGCTGTTTTTT.

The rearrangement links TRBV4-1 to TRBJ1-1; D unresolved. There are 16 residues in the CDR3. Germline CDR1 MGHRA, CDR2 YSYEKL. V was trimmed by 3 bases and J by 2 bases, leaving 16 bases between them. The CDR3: CASSQSLLRANTEAFF. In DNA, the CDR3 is TGCGCCAGCAGCCAGTCTCTCCTGCGAGCCAACACTGAAGCTTTCTTT.

The CDR3 nucleotides read TGTGCCAGCAGTTCGGGAGCAGACCCTAGCTCCTATAATTCACCCCTCCACTTT. Translated, it gives CASSSGADPSSYNSPLHF. This chain uses TRBV27 with TRBJ1-6; no definite D call. V gave up 4 bases and J gave up 0 bases, with 16 bases separating them. This CDR3 is built from 18 residues. Germline loops: CDR1 MNHEY, CDR2 SMNVEV (reference sequence).

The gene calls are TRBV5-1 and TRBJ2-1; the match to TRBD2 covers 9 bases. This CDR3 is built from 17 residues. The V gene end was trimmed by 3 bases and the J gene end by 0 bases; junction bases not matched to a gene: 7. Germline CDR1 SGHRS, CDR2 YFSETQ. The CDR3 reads CASSYGLAPSSYNEQFF. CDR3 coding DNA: TGCGCCAGCAGCTACGGACTAGCGCCAAGCTCCTACAATGAGCAGTTCTTC.

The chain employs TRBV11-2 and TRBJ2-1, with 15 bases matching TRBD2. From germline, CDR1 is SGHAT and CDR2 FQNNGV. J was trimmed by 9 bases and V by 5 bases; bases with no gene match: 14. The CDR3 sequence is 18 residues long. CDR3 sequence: CASSLFRTSGRASSEQFF. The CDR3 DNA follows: TGTGCCAGCAGCCTATTTCGGACTAGCGGGAGGGCCTCTTCTGAGCAGTTCTTC.

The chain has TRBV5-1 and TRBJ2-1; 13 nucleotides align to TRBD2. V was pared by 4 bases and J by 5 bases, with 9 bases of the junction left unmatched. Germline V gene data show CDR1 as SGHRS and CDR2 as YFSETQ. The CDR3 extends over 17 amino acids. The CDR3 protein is CASSPGLAGDIHNEQFF. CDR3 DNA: TGCGCCAGCAGCCCCGGACTAGCGGGGGACATCCACAATGAGCAGTTCTTC.

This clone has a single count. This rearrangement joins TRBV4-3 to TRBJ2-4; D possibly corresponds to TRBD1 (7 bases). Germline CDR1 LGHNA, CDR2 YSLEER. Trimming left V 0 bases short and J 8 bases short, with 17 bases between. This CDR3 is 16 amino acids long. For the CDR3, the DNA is TGCGCCAGCAGCCAAGATATTCCAGGGGGGTCGGACATTCAGTACTTC. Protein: CASSQDIPGGSDIQYF.

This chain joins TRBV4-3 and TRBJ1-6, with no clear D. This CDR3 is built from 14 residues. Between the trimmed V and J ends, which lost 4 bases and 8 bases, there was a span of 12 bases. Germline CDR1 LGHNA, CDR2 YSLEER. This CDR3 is CASSPKGDDSPLHF. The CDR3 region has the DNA TGCGCCAGCAGCCCTAAGGGAGATGATTCACCCCTCCACTTT.

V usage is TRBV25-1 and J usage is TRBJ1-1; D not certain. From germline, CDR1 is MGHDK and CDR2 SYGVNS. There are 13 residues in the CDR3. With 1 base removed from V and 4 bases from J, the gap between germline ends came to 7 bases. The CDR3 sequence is CASSEFPFTEAFF. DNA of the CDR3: TGTGCCAGCAGTGAATTTCCCTTCACTGAAGCTTTCTTT.

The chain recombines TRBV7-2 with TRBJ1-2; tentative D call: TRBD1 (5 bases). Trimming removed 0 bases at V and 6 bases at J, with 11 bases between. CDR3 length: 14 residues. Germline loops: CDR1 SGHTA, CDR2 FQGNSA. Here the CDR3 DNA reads TGTGCCAGCAGCTTAGCGCAGGGAGGAGATGGCTACACCTTC. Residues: CASSLAQGGDGYTF.

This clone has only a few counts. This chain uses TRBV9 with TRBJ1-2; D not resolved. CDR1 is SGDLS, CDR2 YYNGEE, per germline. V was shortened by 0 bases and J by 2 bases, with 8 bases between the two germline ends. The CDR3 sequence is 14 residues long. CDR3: CASSVANMNYGYTF. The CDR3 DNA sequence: TGTGCCAGCAGCGTAGCTAATATGAACTATGGCTACACCTTC.

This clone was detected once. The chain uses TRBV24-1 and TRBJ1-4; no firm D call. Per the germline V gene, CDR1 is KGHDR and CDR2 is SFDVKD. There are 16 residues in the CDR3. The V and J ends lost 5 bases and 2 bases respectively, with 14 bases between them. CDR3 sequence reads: CATSGSGRSTNEKLFF. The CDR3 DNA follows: TGTGCCACCAGTGGCTCCGGGAGGTCTACTAATGAAAAACTGTTTTTT.

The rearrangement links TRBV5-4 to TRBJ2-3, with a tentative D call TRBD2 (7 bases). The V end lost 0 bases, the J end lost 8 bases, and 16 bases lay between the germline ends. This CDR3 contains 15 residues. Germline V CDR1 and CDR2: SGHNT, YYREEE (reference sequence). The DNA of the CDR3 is TGTGCCAGCAGCTTGGTTCGGGGGGCTCGGGGTACGCAGTATTTT. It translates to CASSLVRGARGTQYF.

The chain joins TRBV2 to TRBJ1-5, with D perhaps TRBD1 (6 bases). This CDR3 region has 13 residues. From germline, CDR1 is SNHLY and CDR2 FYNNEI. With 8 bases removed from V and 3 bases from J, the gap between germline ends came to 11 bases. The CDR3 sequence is CASEGGNNQPQHF. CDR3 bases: TGTGCCAGCGAGGGGGGGAACAATCAGCCCCAGCATTTT.

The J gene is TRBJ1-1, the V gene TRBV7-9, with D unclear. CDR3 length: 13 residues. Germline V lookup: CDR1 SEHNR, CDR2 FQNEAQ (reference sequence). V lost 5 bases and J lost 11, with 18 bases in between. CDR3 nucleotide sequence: TGTGCCAGCAGCCGGGGTCAGCAGCCTCGGGCTTTCTTT. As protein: CASSRGQQPRAFF.

Written as DNA, the CDR3 is TGTGCCAGCAGGACAGGAGGATGGGGCGAGCAGTACTTC. This sequence encodes CASRTGGWGEQYF. The chain uses TRBV12-3 or TRBV12-4 and TRBJ2-7; TRBD1 is a possible D gene (6 bases). The CDR3 length is 13 residues. V lost 6 bases, J lost 6 bases, and 15 bases lay in between.

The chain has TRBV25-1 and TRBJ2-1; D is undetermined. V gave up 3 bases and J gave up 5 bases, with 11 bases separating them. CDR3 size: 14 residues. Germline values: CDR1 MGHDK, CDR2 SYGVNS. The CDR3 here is CASSDMPSDNEQFF. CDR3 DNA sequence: TGTGCCAGCAGTGACATGCCCTCGGACAATGAGCAGTTCTTC.

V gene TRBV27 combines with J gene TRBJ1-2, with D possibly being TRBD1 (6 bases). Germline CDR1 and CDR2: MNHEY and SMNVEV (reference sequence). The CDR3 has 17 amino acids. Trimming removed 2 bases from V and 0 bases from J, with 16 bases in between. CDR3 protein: CASSLRGRAGANYGYTF. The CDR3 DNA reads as TGTGCCAGCAGTTTAAGGGGTAGGGCAGGGGCTAACTATGGCTACACCTTC.